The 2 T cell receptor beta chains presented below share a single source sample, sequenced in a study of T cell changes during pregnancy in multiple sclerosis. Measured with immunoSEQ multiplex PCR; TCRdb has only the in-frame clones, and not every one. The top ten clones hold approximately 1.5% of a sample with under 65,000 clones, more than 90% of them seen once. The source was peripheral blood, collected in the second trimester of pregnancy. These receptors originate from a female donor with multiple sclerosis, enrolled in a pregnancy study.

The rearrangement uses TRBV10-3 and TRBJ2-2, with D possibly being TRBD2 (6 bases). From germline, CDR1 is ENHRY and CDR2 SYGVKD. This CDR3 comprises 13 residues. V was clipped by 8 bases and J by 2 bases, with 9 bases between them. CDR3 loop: CAIPSDNTGELFF. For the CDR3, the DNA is TGTGCCATCCCTAGCGATAACACCGGGGAGCTGTTTTTT.

CDR3 loop: CASSQPGLYHTEAFF. The CDR3 nucleotides read TGTGCCAGCAGTCAACCAGGACTGTACCACACTGAAGCTTTCTTT. V is TRBV6-1 and J is TRBJ1-1; D not certain. The CDR3 sequence is 15 residues long. The germline gives CDR1 MNHNS, CDR2 SASEGT. Trimming shortened V by 5 bases and J by 3 bases, and 16 bases separated the two germline ends.